The clone carrying this T cell receptor beta chain was counted a few times. Its matching antigen is unknown. These data originate in a study of OX40 agonist ivuxolimab in advanced cancers. Study as a whole: Ivuxolimab, which is an agonistic anti-OX40 (CD134) antibody, was administered to the patients. Three patients, one with hepatocellular carcinoma and two with cutaneous melanoma, achieved partial responses.

Patients were ruled out by autoimmune disease history or systemic immunosuppression. TCRdb's copy holds only in-frame clones and misses some; the assay was immunoSEQ multiplex PCR. Of around 78,000 clones listed, roughly 80% are singletons. Study outcomes and limitations: Clonal expansion was seen in CD4+ and CD8+ blood T cells by week 6 at 0.1 to 3.0 mg/kg.

The CDR3 covers 15 residues. CDR1 and CDR2 from the germline V gene are SQVTM and ANQGSEA. Trimming took off 5 bases at V and 0 bases at J, with 14 bases between the two ends. V is TRBV29-1 and J is TRBJ2-1; tentatively, D is TRBD1 (5 bases). This sequence was found in an adult with an advanced solid tumor such as melanoma, head and neck, liver or kidney cancer. The sample here was CD4+ or CD8+ T cells sorted from blood, taken in a trial of the OX40 agonist ivuxolimab. Here the CDR3 reads CSVKGYPSSYNEQFF. The CDR3 bases are TGCAGCGTTAAGGGGTACCCCAGCTCCTACAATGAGCAGTTCTTC.